This TCR beta chain was identified during a study of cytomegalovirus exposure and HLA in healthy donors (dated by TCRdb to 2016 to 2017). For context, the study as a whole: In an earlier analysis of several hundred of the donors, less than 350 Gb of sequence data and 100 million or so unique TCR beta sequences from roughly 200 million T cells were reported. Roughly 290 gigabases of sequencing data and around 85 million unique TCR sequences made up an early release that covered several hundred HLA-typed donors. Of the roughly 400 genotyped donors, 81% were placed in the genetic ancestry cluster associated with self-reported Caucasian donors. The study aimed to test whether cataloging public T cell receptors could reveal signatures of past pathogen exposure. The T cell repertoires of under 750 subjects were profiled by immunosequencing and related to cytomegalovirus serostatus. A separate validation cohort of approximately 120 different subjects was used in addition to the roughly 640-subject first cohort. The study combined high-throughput TCR immunosequencing, statistical association of individual TCRs with disease status, and machine learning to predict cytomegalovirus infection status. To study patterns of TCR occurrence, a later analysis re-analyzed previously published TCR beta repertoires from under 750 donors and added high-resolution HLA genotyping. Rather than using new phenotypic data, the later analysis identified candidate immune exposures from TCR beta sequences and from how often those sequences occurred across donors. An earlier analysis of some 500 of the donors applied high-throughput TCR beta sequencing to assess whether each TCR beta V gene segment acted as functional or pseudogenic. Donor age, sex, ethnicity and CMV serostatus were compiled alongside the repertoire data. Genome-wide SNP genotypes for about three fifths of the roughly 700 donors were used in a later genetic analysis, which treated that subset as a discovery cohort. Every discovery cohort repertoire had been produced on one sequencing platform. Class I and class II HLA loci were covered by the typing at four-digit resolution. The number of donors typed differed by locus, with about 629-640 for A, B, C, DRB1 and DQB1, roughly 550 for DQA1, 606 for DPA1, and some 450 for DPB1. Four or five DR-DQ haplotypes were handled as single units for association and clustering because linkage in the cohort was strong. On average, around 200,000 unique TCR beta nucleotide sequences were sequenced per donor among several hundred genotyped donors of the cohort, with roughly 18% of those sequences being non-productive.

What the study reported, not specific to this receptor: It was suggested by the authors that the approach could potentially be generalized to other disease states and immunological phenotypes. The presence/absence analyses assumed that sequencing depth was roughly uniform across donors, and that assumption may not be true. A further reported finding was that TCR beta sequences accurately predicted the HLA-A and HLA-B alleles for most subjects in the first cohort. Most CMV-associated TCR beta chains appeared to be HLA-restricted in a later analysis, and the HLA associations seemed to be driven largely by CMV exposure. Because counts were too low, more than 15 rarely observed V segments, including chromosome 9 orphons, were left out of the earlier analysis of a few hundred of the donors. At a false discovery rate of 0.05, a later analysis linked some 17,000 TCR beta sequences to specific HLA alleles. The cohort was sequenced for TCR beta chains only, and without alpha or paired-chain data the features that could be detected were limited. In a later analysis, the rate of TCR association differed among HLA loci, with DRB1 alleles having the most associated TCRs and HLA-C alleles having the fewest. Because the 87-base-pair reads could not distinguish some IMGT-functional V segments, including TRBV6-2 and TRBV6-3, those segments were excluded. The study listed around 160 TCR beta chains as associated with cytomegalovirus. In both the original and validation cohorts, the classifier was reported to diagnose cytomegalovirus status with high specificity and sensitivity. For the cohort, immune exposure information was limited to CMV serostatus. Correlated functional status among segregating V segments might reflect linkage disequilibrium, but an unknown experimental factor could not be ruled out. According to a later genetic analysis, donors in an Asian-associated ancestry cluster had fewer N-insertions in productive TCRs than the roughly 700-donor mean. Assigning TCR associations to individual alleles was difficult when HLA alleles, especially DR and DQ, strongly co-occurred. A later analysis reported that several top co-occurrence clusters appeared linked to parvovirus B19, influenza, CMV and Epstein-Barr virus. V-gene and J-gene trimming of TCR beta chains was associated with a missense DCLRE1C variant in a later genetic analysis, and the association was replicated in an independent cohort. In a later analysis, HLA-associated TCR beta chains were found to be more clonally expanded and to have lower generation probabilities than equally common non-associated chains. Across donors, most TCR sequences were observed very rarely, whereas some public TCRs were present in many individuals. In an earlier analysis of several hundred of the donors, most TCR beta V segments were observed in productive rearrangements about 87% or about 30% of the time, broadly matching IMGT annotations. A cluster of highly shared sequence variants was judged likely to be a technical artifact of the sequencing pipeline. HLA typing was unavailable for some donors at each locus, so association tests used only the typed subset. Three of the identified cytomegalovirus-associated TCR beta chains were confirmed in vitro to be specific for cytomegalovirus antigens.

The library was generated by the immunoSEQ multiplex PCR assay. For the multiplex PCR, a mixture combining 60 forward primers for TCR Vbeta segments and 13 reverse primers for TCR Jbeta segments was used. The CDR3 region of rearranged TCR beta genes was amplified from genomic DNA by a multiplex PCR assay. On the Illumina HiSeq System, the amplified TCR beta libraries were sequenced as 87-base-pair reads. As for the authors' bioinformatics: A later analysis tallied roughly 76 million unique TCR beta chains across the roughly 610 repertoires, and approximately 12 million of those chains were shared by two or more donors. A nearest-neighbor algorithm error-corrected the raw reads and collapsed the reads into unique sequences, merging closely related sequences to remove PCR and sequencing errors. V, D and J gene segments were assigned by aligning CDR3 sequences to IMGT reference sequences. Each retained sequence needed at least a six-nucleotide match to both a V gene segment and a J gene segment. A rearrangement was called productive if the CDR3 had no stop codons and remained in frame with V and J, and every other rearrangement was called non-productive. CDR3 was defined by IMGT convention, running from the second conserved V-encoded cysteine to the conserved J-encoded phenylalanine. In an earlier analysis of more than 550 of the donors, sequences lacking an unambiguous match to a single V gene segment were excluded. An earlier analysis of just under 600 of the donors called V segments functional above 56.7% productive rearrangements and segregating when the between-donor standard deviation exceeded 5%. A statistical classification framework was built to diagnose cytomegalovirus status from the catalog of TCR beta chain sequences. In a later analysis, TCR nucleotide sequences were compared against IMGT/GENE-DB human TR gene sequences so that V and J genes could be assigned. Using the TCRdist pipeline, a later analysis assigned CDR3 sequences along with most-parsimonious VDJ recombination scenarios. In a later analysis, each TCR beta chain was defined by its CDR3 amino acid sequence together with its V-gene family, and reads lacking a unique V-gene family were excluded. To address suspected cross-contamination and a sequencing artifact, a later analysis removed several hundred highly shared, low-generation-probability nucleotide sequences. A later analysis calculated a clonal expansion index for each public chain from normalized within-repertoire ranks of inferred template counts. In a later analysis, generation probabilities were computed using a VDJ recombination model fitted to out-of-frame rearrangements, and the results were checked against IGoR. Hypergeometric tests were used in a later analysis to score TCR-TCR, TCR-HLA and TCR-CMV co-occurrence, with a repertoire-size bias correction applied to the TCR pairs. False discovery rates were estimated in a later analysis by permuting HLA or CMV assignments 20 times. In a later analysis, co-occurring TCRs were grouped with DBSCAN, and TCRdist sequence similarity was added when clustering was performed within HLA-allele-positive subsets. Repertoires with fewer than 30,000 or more than 120,000 public chains were left out of co-occurrence clustering, as were five repertoires with anomalous nucleotide sharing. TCRdb carries this immuneACCESS record with in-frame sequences only. Its versions omit some clonotypes, under half of them owing to an unresolved V gene in the studies checked, with the rest unexplained. V, J and clone size derive from that table, while D and trimming were established from the DNA sequence. The sample table contains about 110,000 clones; only one count was recorded for approximately 80% of them. Of the sample, over 0.2% falls within the top ten clones.

The cohort consisted of 600 to 700 healthy bone marrow donors. Cohort members were all nominally healthy when sampled, although unrecorded immune exposures were likely present. The donor tested CMV seronegative and was one of the 352 seronegative cohort members. Each donor provided a peripheral blood sample, and peripheral blood mononuclear cells were used for TCR beta sequencing. Genomic DNA was extracted from the blood cell samples with the Qiagen DNeasy Blood Extraction Kit. As encoded in the germline V gene, CDR1 is SQVTM while CDR2 is ANQGSEA. Its CDR3 holds 15 amino acids, cysteine through phenylalanine. The retained sequence is limited to the CDR3, 45 bases, with the frame set at the first base. As concerns this clone: The clone's antigen remains unknown. One junction end disagrees with the germline gene, perhaps due to a read error.

The TCR sequence derives from a man between 50 and 59 years old in good health and CMV-seronegative. The sequenced sample was PBMCs. The V gene is TRBV29-1 and the J gene is TRBJ1-2; a confident D gene designation cannot be given. The CDR3 region has the sequence CSVEDRGTGKSGYPF. The DNA reads TGCAGCGTTGAAGATCGAGGCACGGGGAAGAGCGGCTACCCCTTC.